This record concerns one T cell receptor (beta chain) sequence. This sample was taken from a study of T-cell reconstitution after alpha-beta-depleted transplantation in children. The CDR3 runs 14 residues. V was cut by 0 bases and J by 5 bases, with 10 bases left in between. Germline loops: CDR1 SGHTA, CDR2 FQGNSA. Unique molecular identifiers were used to barcode this TCRbeta library. Via MiXCR, TCRdb re-called the PCR reads, giving one row per CDR3 protein. This table has about 500,000 distinct CDR3 sequences, about 31% appearing once. The source material was PBMCs from the stem cell graft donor, sampled from the stem cell graft. The TCR was taken from a human donor who donated a stem cell graft to a child with aplastic anemia. This rearrangement joins TRBV7-2 to TRBJ1-1; tentative D call: TRBD1 (6 bases). The CDR3: CASSLAQGTTEAFF. The CDR3 DNA reads as TGTGCCAGCAGCTTAGCCCAGGGGACGACTGAAGCTTTCTTT.